Listed below are T cell receptor beta chains from one sample, sequenced in a study of OX40 agonist ivuxolimab in advanced cancers. Libraries were prepared by immunoSEQ multiplex PCR; TCRdb keeps only in-frame clonotypes and omits some of them. The sample yields approximately 35,000 clones, around 90% seen once. The starting material was CD4+ or CD8+ T cells sorted from blood, obtained in a trial of the OX40 agonist ivuxolimab. These receptors came from an adult with an advanced solid tumor such as melanoma, head and neck, liver or kidney cancer. CDR3s include the opening cysteine and the closing phenylalanine or tryptophan. The D gene is left open where the match is weak. Clone size is stated in some rows and not others, as once, few, many or a class when expanded.

V	J	size	D	length	CDR3	DNA
TRBV5-5	TRBJ2-3	NA	NA	16	CASSLGYSSSTDTQYF	TGTGCCAGCAGCTTGGGGTACTCATCTAGCACAGATACGCAGTATTTT
TRBV7-6	TRBJ1-4	NA	TRBD1	16	CASSLTPDRRNEKLFF	TGTGCCAGCAGCTTAACCCCGGACAGGCGGAATGAAAAACTGTTTTTT
TRBV28	TRBJ1-4	few	NA	12	CASSLYFGKLFF	TGTGCCAGCAGTTTATATTTCGGAAAACTGTTTTTT
TRBV21-1	TRBJ1-2	NA	NA	19	CASSKSNRTGGPLPYGYTF	TGTGCCAGCAGCAAATCGAATAGGACAGGAGGGCCCTTACCTTATGGCTACACCTTC
TRBV7-2	TRBJ2-1	NA	TRBD2	16	CASSRSSSGVYNEQFF	TGTGCCAGCAGCCGCAGTTCCAGCGGGGTGTACAATGAGCAGTTCTTC
TRBV4-2	TRBJ2-1	NA	TRBD2	17	CASSQGWISGGPNEQFF	TGTGCCAGCAGCCAAGGATGGATTAGCGGGGGCCCTAATGAGCAGTTCTTC
TRBV6-5	TRBJ1-1	NA	NA	14	CASSYDSLNTEAFF	TGTGCCAGCAGTTACGACAGCTTGAACACTGAAGCTTTCTTT
TRBV15	TRBJ2-5	NA	NA	15	CATSREGAGEETQYF	TGTGCCACCAGCAGAGAGGGTGCAGGGGAAGAGACCCAGTACTTC
TRBV7-2	TRBJ2-7	NA	TRBD1	14	CASSLSQGAREQYF	TGTGCCAGCAGCTTGTCCCAGGGGGCGCGGGAGCAGTACTTC
TRBV2	TRBJ1-3	NA	NA	13	CASSEGGRNTIYF	TGTGCCAGCAGTGAGGGGGGGAGAAACACCATATATTTT
TRBV7-9	TRBJ2-1	NA	NA	15	CASSLDVETGNEQFF	TGTGCCAGCAGCTTAGATGTGGAGACGGGAAATGAGCAGTTCTTC
TRBV2	TRBJ2-1	few	NA	12	CASSDAGPEQFF	TGTGCCAGCAGTGACGCGGGACCTGAGCAGTTCTTC
TRBV10-2	TRBJ2-7	NA	TRBD1	17	CASSELTGGATGYEQYF	TGCGCCAGCAGTGAGTTGACAGGGGGCGCGACAGGCTACGAGCAGTACTTC
TRBV7-8	TRBJ1-1	NA	NA	13	CASSWGQNTEAFF	TGTGCCAGCAGCTGGGGGCAGAACACTGAAGCTTTCTTT
TRBV19	TRBJ2-3	NA	NA	14	CASSIAGATDTQYF	TGTGCCAGTAGTATAGCGGGAGCCACAGATACGCAGTATTTT
TRBV18	TRBJ1-4	NA	NA	15	CASSPQDATNEKLFF	TGTGCCAGCTCACCCCAAGATGCAACTAATGAAAAACTGTTTTTT
TRBV18	TRBJ2-2	NA	TRBD1	16	CASLPPGQEGAGELFF	TGTGCCAGCTTACCACCGGGACAGGAAGGAGCCGGGGAGCTGTTTTTT
TRBV30	TRBJ1-5	NA	NA	16	CAWSAKRAIFDQPQHF	TGTGCCTGGAGTGCGAAACGGGCGATTTTTGATCAGCCCCAGCATTTT
TRBV5-1	TRBJ2-6	NA	TRBD2	19	CASSRTTSGSPSGANVLTF	TGCGCCAGCAGCCGCACGACTAGCGGGTCTCCCTCTGGGGCCAACGTCCTGACTTTC
TRBV7-7	TRBJ2-5	NA	TRBD2	16	CASSLTGGGGYETQYF	TGTGCCAGCAGCTTGACTGGTGGCGGGGGATATGAGACCCAGTACTTC
TRBV7-2	TRBJ2-7	NA	NA	15	CASSLVQGLPNEQYF	TGTGCCAGCAGCTTAGTCCAGGGGCTCCCCAACGAGCAGTACTTC
TRBV28	TRBJ1-5	NA	TRBD1	16	CASSPGTGASYQPQHF	TGTGCCAGCAGCCCGGGGACAGGGGCAAGTTATCAGCCCCAGCATTTT
TRBV28	TRBJ2-5	NA	NA	9	CASQETQYF	TGTGCCAGTCAAGAGACCCAGTACTTC
TRBV5-4	TRBJ1-6	NA	NA	13	CASSLASTSPLHF	TGTGCCAGCAGCTTAGCCAGTACTTCACCCCTCCACTTT
TRBV28	TRBJ2-6	NA	NA	15	CASVSPFSGANVLTF	TGTGCCAGCGTTTCCCCCTTCTCTGGGGCCAACGTCCTGACTTTC
TRBV7-9	TRBJ2-3	NA	NA	16	CASSSYGGTSTDTQYF	TGTGCCAGCAGCTCCTATGGGGGGACTAGCACAGATACGCAGTATTTT
TRBV10-1	TRBJ1-6	few	NA	12	CASRRLDPPLHF	TGCGCCAGCAGGCGGTTAGATCCACCCCTCCACTTT
TRBV7-2	TRBJ1-4	NA	NA	13	CASSRKGGEKLFF	TGTGCCAGCAGCAGGAAGGGCGGGGAAAAACTGTTTTTT
TRBV30	TRBJ2-5	NA	NA	13	CAWRQGWQETQYF	TGTGCCTGGAGACAGGGTTGGCAAGAGACCCAGTACTTC
TRBV7-2	TRBJ2-7	NA	NA	15	CASSLRQGGIYEQYF	TGTGCCAGCAGCCTTCGGCAGGGGGGGATTTACGAGCAGTACTTC
TRBV18	TRBJ2-1	NA	TRBD2	16	CASSHQTSGGAGEQFF	TGTGCCAGCTCACACCAGACTAGCGGGGGGGCAGGTGAGCAGTTCTTC
TRBV7-2	TRBJ2-5	once	NA	17	CASSLGGRGAPQETQYF	TGTGCCAGCAGCTTAGGTGGTCGGGGGGCCCCGCAAGAGACCCAGTACTTC
TRBV6-5	TRBJ2-1	NA	TRBD1	11	CASRTGGEQFF	TGTGCCAGCAGGACAGGGGGTGAGCAGTTCTTC
TRBV5-8	TRBJ2-3	once	TRBD2	15	CASSLGLAVTDTQYF	TGTGCCAGCAGCTTGGGACTAGCGGTCACAGATACGCAGTATTTT
TRBV5-1	TRBJ1-6	NA	TRBD1	13	CASSWTGSSPLHF	TGCGCCAGCAGCTGGACAGGGTCCTCACCCCTCCACTTT
TRBV9	TRBJ1-4	few	NA	17	CASSVGGRSATNEKLFF	TGTGCCAGCAGCGTCGGTGGGCGGAGTGCAACTAATGAAAAACTGTTTTTT
TRBV7-3	TRBJ2-2	NA	TRBD1	16	CASSLTHRGSTGELFF	TGTGCCAGCAGCTTAACTCACAGGGGCTCCACCGGGGAGCTGTTTTTT
TRBV28	TRBJ2-6	NA	NA	15	CASSMTGSGANVLTF	TGTGCCAGCAGCATGACAGGCTCTGGGGCCAACGTCCTGACTTTC
TRBV28	TRBJ2-5	NA	NA	11	CASSIQETQYF	TGTGCCAGCAGTATCCAAGAGACCCAGTACTTC
TRBV19	TRBJ2-3	NA	TRBD2	17	CASSIGQIAGVTDTQYF	TGTGCCAGTAGTATTGGACAAATAGCGGGAGTCACAGATACGCAGTATTTT
TRBV9	TRBJ2-1	NA	NA	15	CASSIQGFSYNEQFF	TGTGCCAGCAGCATTCAAGGATTCTCCTACAATGAGCAGTTCTTC
TRBV7-9	TRBJ1-1	NA	NA	16	CASSSNRIRTNTEAFF	TGTGCCAGCAGCTCGAACCGCATCCGAACGAACACTGAAGCTTTCTTT
TRBV6-5	TRBJ2-5	NA	TRBD1	15	CASQGAGGLQETQYF	TGTGCCAGCCAGGGGGCTGGGGGCCTCCAAGAGACCCAGTACTTC
TRBV11-1	TRBJ2-7	NA	NA	15	CASSPRGRDGYEQYF	TGTGCCAGCAGCCCACGGGGAAGGGATGGCTACGAGCAGTACTTC
TRBV4-2	TRBJ1-5	NA	NA	15	CASSLGGFGNQPQHF	TGTGCCAGCAGCCTCGGAGGTTTCGGCAATCAGCCCCAGCATTTT
TRBV5-1	TRBJ1-3	NA	NA	14	CASSLGGDGNTIYF	TGCGCCAGCAGCTTGGGAGGGGACGGAAACACCATATATTTT
TRBV28	TRBJ1-2	NA	NA	15	CASSPPSGVGYGYTF	TGTGCCAGCAGTCCTCCCTCAGGGGTGGGCTATGGCTACACCTTC
TRBV4-1	TRBJ2-4	NA	TRBD1	16	CASSQADTDRADIQYF	TGCGCCAGCAGCCAAGCGGATACTGACAGGGCGGACATTCAGTACTTC
TRBV28	TRBJ2-3	NA	TRBD2	16	CASSLIGPGGADTQYF	TGTGCCAGCAGTTTAATCGGCCCGGGAGGCGCAGATACGCAGTATTTT
TRBV6-1	TRBJ1-5	once	NA	16	CASSEARGYSNQPQHF	TGTGCCAGCAGTGAAGCTCGGGGTTATAGCAATCAGCCCCAGCATTTT
TRBV2	TRBJ1-1	once	NA	17	CASRRGGPNRANTEAFF	TGTGCCAGCAGAAGGGGGGGCCCGAACAGGGCCAACACTGAAGCTTTCTTT
TRBV5-4	TRBJ2-5	NA	NA	14	CASSLAGDGRTQYF	TGTGCCAGCAGCTTGGCCGGGGACGGAAGGACCCAGTACTTC
TRBV5-4	TRBJ2-5	once	NA	17	CASSHPPGVGAEETQYF	TGTGCCAGCAGCCATCCCCCGGGTGTGGGAGCCGAAGAGACCCAGTACTTC
TRBV5-4	TRBJ1-4	NA	NA	15	CASSLGVVENEKLFF	TGTGCCAGCAGCTTGGGGGTGGTTGAAAATGAAAAACTGTTTTTT
TRBV9	TRBJ2-3	NA	NA	13	CASSVEYGDTQYF	TGTGCCAGCAGCGTAGAGTATGGGGATACGCAGTATTTT
TRBV4-1	TRBJ1-2	NA	TRBD1	16	CASSQASGGRTYGYTF	TGCGCCAGCAGCCAAGCATCAGGGGGCCGTACCTATGGCTACACCTTC
TRBV5-4	TRBJ2-1	NA	TRBD1	15	CASSSSGQGNNEQFF	TGTGCCAGCAGCTCCTCCGGACAGGGTAACAATGAGCAGTTCTTC
TRBV6-5	TRBJ2-7	once	TRBD2	16	CASSYSTLAGNYEQYF	TGTGCCAGCAGTTACTCTACCCTAGCGGGGAACTACGAACAGTACTTC